These T cell receptor beta chains were read from a single sample in a study of cytomegalovirus exposure and HLA in healthy donors. Profiled with immunoSEQ multiplex PCR; TCRdb holds only in-frame clones, not every one. The sample records roughly 180,000 clones, 77% being singletons. The sequencing input was PBMCs. The receptors shown here come from a man aged 18-30 years in good health and CMV-seronegative. Both conserved end residues are part of each CDR3. A clone size is listed for some rows: how often the clone was seen (once, few, many), or a class if it is expanded.

cdr3_aa | clone_size | v_call
CASRLGGGPYEQYF | - | TRBV27
CASSLAGGPYEQYF | once | TRBV7-3
CASSSETRQGSNQPQHF | - | TRBV7-9
CASSKTPGQSYGYTF | - | TRBV19
CASSSQGEYGYTF | - | TRBV5-1
CASSIKRFGATGESYGYTF | - | TRBV19
CAWRRTGEPLPSQAFF | once | TRBV30
CASSPLSGANVLTF | - | TRBV18
CASSHWAAQETQYF | - | TRBV14
CASSSKLLAAIQETQYF | - | TRBV5-1
CASSKEGAAKNIQYF | - | TRBV7-2
CASSQSLRGQGNEQFF | - | TRBV23-1
CASSNRQGRFLGWHYEQYF | - | TRBV7-6
CASSYSNGEGYEQYF | - | TRBV6-6
CASSGRLAGGRGELFF | - | TRBV2
CASSARGQLEQYF | - | TRBV7-2
CASSGTSGSQETQYF | - | TRBV5-1
CASSQEGSSGEQFF | few | TRBV4-1
CASSPRWTDNTEAFF | - | TRBV11-1
CASRGHLTSYEQYF | - | TRBV2
CAWSYKTGADTGELFF | - | TRBV30
CASSPSGTTFNTQYF | - | TRBV5-1
CASSRDRHTQETQYF | - | TRBV7-6